What follows is one T cell receptor (beta chain) and its context. No antigen is known for it. The sample originates from a study of immune cell composition in non-small cell lung cancer. Sequencing was performed with immunoSEQ multiplex PCR; in TCRdb, only in-frame clones are kept and a portion is missing. Of 15,000 or so clones in the sample, roughly 80% were seen once. CDR1 MNHEY and CDR2 SVGAGI come from the germline V gene. With 9 bases removed from V and 0 bases from J, the gap between germline ends came to 14 bases. CDR3 length equals 15 residues. General study results and limits: Top 10 clone scores and clonality were higher in squamous than adenocarcinoma.

The clonotype originates from a human donor with non-small cell lung cancer. The J gene is TRBJ2-2, the V gene TRBV6-5; D is uncertain. Sequencing input: lung tumor tissue. The CDR3 nucleotides are TGTGCCAGTACCTCCTGGGATTCGAACACCGGGGAGCTGTTTTTT. It translates to CASTSWDSNTGELFF.